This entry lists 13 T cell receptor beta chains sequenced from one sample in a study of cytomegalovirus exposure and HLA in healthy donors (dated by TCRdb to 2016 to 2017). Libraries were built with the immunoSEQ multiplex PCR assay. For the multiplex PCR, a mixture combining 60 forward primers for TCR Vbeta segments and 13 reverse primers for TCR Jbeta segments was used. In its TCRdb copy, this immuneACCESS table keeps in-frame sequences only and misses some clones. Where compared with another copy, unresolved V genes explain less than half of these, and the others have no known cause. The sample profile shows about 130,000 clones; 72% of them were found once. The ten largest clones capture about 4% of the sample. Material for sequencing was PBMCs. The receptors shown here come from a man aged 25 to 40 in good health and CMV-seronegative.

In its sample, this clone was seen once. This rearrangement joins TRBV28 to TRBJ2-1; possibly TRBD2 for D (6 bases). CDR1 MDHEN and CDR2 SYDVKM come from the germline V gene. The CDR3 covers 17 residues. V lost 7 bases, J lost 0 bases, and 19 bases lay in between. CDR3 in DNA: TGTGCCAGCAATACCCTGGTGGGGGGTTACTCCTACAATGAGCAGTTCTTC. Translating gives CASNTLVGGYSYNEQFF.

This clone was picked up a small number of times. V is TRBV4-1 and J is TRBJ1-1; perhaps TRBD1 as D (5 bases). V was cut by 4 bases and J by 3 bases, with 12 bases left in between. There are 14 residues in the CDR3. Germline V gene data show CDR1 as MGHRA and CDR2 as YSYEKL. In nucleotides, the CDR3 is TGCGCCAGCAGCCCTCCCTTGGGGCACACTGAAGCTTTCTTT. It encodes CASSPPLGHTEAFF.

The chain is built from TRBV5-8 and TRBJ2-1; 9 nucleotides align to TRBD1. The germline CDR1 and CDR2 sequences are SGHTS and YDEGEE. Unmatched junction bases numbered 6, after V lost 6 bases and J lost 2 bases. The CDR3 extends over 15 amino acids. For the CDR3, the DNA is TGTGCCAGCACCTACAGGGGGCAGGCCTACAATGAGCAGTTCTTC. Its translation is CASTYRGQAYNEQFF.

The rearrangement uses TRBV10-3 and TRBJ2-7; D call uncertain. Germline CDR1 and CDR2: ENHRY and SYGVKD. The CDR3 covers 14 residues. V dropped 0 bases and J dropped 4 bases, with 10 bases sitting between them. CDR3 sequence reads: CAISESRISYEQYF. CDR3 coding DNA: TGTGCCATCAGTGAGTCGAGGATTTCTTACGAGCAGTACTTC.

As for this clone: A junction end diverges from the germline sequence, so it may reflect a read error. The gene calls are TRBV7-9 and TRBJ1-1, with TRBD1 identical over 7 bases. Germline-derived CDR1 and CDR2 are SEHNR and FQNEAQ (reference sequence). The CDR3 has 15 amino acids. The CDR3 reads CSSSLWQGVDTEAFF. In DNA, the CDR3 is TGTTCCAGCAGCTTATGGCAGGGGGTGGACACTGAAGCTTTCTTT.

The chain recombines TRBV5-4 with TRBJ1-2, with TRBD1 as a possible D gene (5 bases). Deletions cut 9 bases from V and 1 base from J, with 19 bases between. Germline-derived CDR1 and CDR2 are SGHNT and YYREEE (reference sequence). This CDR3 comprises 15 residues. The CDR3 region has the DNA TGTGCCAATTCCAAAACAGGCGACCTTAACTATGGCTACACCTTC. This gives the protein CANSKTGDLNYGYTF.

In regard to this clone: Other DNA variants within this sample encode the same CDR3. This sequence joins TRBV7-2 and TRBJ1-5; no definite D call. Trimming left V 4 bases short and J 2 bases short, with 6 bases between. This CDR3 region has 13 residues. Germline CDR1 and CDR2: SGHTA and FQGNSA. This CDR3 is CASSYRGNQPQHF. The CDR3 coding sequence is TGTGCCAGCAGCTACCGGGGCAATCAGCCCCAGCATTTT.

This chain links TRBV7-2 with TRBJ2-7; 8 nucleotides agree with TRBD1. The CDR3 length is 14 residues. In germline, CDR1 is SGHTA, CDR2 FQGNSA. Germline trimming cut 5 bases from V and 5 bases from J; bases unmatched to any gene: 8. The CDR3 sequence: CASSRRTGRNEQYF. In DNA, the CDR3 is TGTGCCAGCAGCCGAAGGACAGGGAGAAACGAGCAGTACTTC.

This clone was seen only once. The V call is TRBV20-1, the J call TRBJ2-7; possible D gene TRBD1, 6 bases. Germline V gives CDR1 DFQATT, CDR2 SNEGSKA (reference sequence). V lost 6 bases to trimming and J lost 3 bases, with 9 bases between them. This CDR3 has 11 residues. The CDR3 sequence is CSASRGYEQYF. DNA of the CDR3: TGCAGTGCATCCAGGGGCTACGAGCAGTACTTC.

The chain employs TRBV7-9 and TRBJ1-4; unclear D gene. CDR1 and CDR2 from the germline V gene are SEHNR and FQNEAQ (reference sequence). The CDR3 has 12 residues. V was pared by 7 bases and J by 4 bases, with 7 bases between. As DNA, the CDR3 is TGTGCCAGCACCGTACTTAATGAAAAACTGTTTTTT. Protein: CASTVLNEKLFF.

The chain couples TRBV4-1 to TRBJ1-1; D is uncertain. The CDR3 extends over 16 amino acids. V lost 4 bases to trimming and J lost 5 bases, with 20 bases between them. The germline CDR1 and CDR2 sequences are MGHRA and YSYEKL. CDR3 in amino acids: CASSRRTGSTITEAFF. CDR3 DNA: TGCGCCAGCAGCCGAAGAACGGGATCTACCATTACTGAAGCTTTCTTT.

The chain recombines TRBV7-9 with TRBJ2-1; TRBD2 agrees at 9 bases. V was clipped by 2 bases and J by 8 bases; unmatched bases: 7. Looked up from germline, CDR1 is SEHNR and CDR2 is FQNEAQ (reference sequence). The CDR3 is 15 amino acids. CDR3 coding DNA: TGTGCCAGCAGCTTAAGGCGGGGGGGCCGCGATGAGCAGTTCTTC. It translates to CASSLRRGGRDEQFF.

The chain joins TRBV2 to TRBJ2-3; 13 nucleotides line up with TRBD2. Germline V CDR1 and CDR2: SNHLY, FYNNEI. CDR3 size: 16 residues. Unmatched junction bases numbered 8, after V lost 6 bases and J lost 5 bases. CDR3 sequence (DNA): TGTGCCAGCAGGGGCCTACTAGCGGGGGGGCGAGATACGCAGTATTTT. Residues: CASRGLLAGGRDTQYF.